A single sample gave rise to the 7 T cell receptor beta chains below, sequenced in a study of blood T cell repertoires in COVID-19. Clones were sequenced by immunoSEQ multiplex PCR, and TCRdb holds only the in-frame ones, with some missing. This sample carries some 190,000 clones, more than 75% of them seen once, and the ten largest clones take about a sixth. The sequenced sample was PBMCs or T cells enriched from blood (not recorded which). Source of these receptors: a woman between 45 and 60 years old with acute COVID-19.

The chain uses TRBV5-4 and TRBJ2-3, with 8 nucleotides matching TRBD1. V lost 0 bases to trimming and J lost 0 bases; unmatched junction nucleotides: 12. CDR3 size: 19 residues. Germline CDR1 SGHNT, CDR2 YYREEE (reference sequence). The CDR3 DNA reads as TGTGCCAGCAGCTTGGGCCGTGAGTGGACAGGGCCAAGCACAGATACGCAGTATTTT. It yields the protein CASSLGREWTGPSTDTQYF.

The chain has TRBV24-1 and TRBJ1-5, with D hard to call. The CDR3 has 13 residues. V dropped 9 bases and J dropped 2 bases, with 10 bases sitting between them. Germline V CDR1 and CDR2: KGHDR, SFDVKD. CDR3 residues: CATAVRGNQPQHF. DNA of the CDR3: TGTGCCACCGCCGTGAGAGGCAATCAGCCCCAGCATTTT.

The CDR3 here is CAFSPGLLGNIQYF. CDR3 in DNA: TGCGCCTTTAGCCCGGGACTCCTGGGAAACATTCAGTACTTC. The chain employs TRBV10-1 and TRBJ2-4, with D perhaps TRBD2 (6 bases). Trimming took off 11 bases at V and 6 bases at J, with 20 bases between the two ends. Germline CDR1 WNHNN, CDR2 SYGVQD (reference sequence). The CDR3 loop spans 14 amino acids.

This rearrangement joins TRBV20-1 to TRBJ1-5; D gene unclear. In germline, CDR1 is DFQATT, CDR2 SNEGSKA (reference sequence). Trimming removed 6 bases from V and 11 bases from J, with 14 bases in between. This CDR3 has 11 residues. DNA of the CDR3: TGCAGTGCCGCTCCCGGGGAGGCCCAGCATTTT. Translated, it gives CSAAPGEAQHF.

This chain connects TRBV19 to TRBJ2-5; TRBD1 matches 11 bases. V lost 8 bases and J lost 5; bases outside the gene matches: 16. CDR3 length: 17 residues. Per the germline V gene, CDR1 is LNHDA and CDR2 is SQIVND (reference sequence). This chain's CDR3 is CASLGPPGTGGRETQYF. In DNA, the CDR3 is TGTGCCAGTCTCGGCCCCCCCGGGACAGGGGGGAGGGAGACCCAGTACTTC. The full variable domain, its missing parts supplied by reference TRBV19 and TRBJ2-5, is DGGITQSPKYLFRKEGQNVTLSCEQNLNHDAMYWYRQDPGQGLRLIYYSQIVNDFQKGDIAEGYSVSREKKESFPLTVTSAQKNPTAFYLCASLGPPGTGGRETQYFGPGTRLLVL.

The V and J genes are TRBV5-1 and TRBJ1-1, with 7 bases fitting TRBD1. CDR1 and CDR2 (germline): SGHRS, YFSETQ. The CDR3 contains 13 residues. V shed 4 bases and J 2 bases; nucleotides not matched to a gene: 2. CDR3 sequence: CASSQGVNTEAFF. The CDR3 nucleotides read TGCGCCAGCAGCCAGGGGGTTAACACTGAAGCTTTCTTT.

This chain links TRBV18 with TRBJ1-5; D gene ambiguous. The CDR3 extends over 16 amino acids. V lost 3 bases to trimming and J lost 4 bases, with 16 bases between them. CDR1 and CDR2 from the germline V gene are KGHSH and LQKENI. Written as DNA, the CDR3 is TGTGCCAGCTCACCCCCTGCGGGCAGCGGGAATCAGCCCCAGCATTTT. Translating it yields CASSPPAGSGNQPQHF.